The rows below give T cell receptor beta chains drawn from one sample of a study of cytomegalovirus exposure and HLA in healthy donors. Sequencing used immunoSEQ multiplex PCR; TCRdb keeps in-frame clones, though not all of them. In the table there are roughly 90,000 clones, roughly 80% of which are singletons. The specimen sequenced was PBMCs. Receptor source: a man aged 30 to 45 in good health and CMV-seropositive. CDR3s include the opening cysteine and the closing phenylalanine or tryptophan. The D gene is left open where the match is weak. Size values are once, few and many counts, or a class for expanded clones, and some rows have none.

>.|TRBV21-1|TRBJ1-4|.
TGTGCCAGCAGCAAAGCGCGGAGGGTTTATAATGAAAAACTGTTTTTT
CASSKARRVYNEKLFF
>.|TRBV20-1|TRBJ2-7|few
TGCAGTGCTAGTCTACGGGATGAGCAGTACTTC
CSASLRDEQYF
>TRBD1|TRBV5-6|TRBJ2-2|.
TGTGCCAGCAGCTTCGGGACAGAAGCCGGGGAGCTGTTTTTT
CASSFGTEAGELFF
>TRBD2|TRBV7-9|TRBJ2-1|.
TGTGCCAGCAGCTCCCCTGGACTAGCGGGAGGCGGAGGGGAGCAGTTCTTC
CASSSPGLAGGGGEQFF
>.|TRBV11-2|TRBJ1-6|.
TGTGCCAGCAGCTTAGTTCTCTGGGCAGGGAATAATTCACCCCTCCACTTT
CASSLVLWAGNNSPLHF
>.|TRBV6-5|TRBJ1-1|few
TGTGCCAGCAGTTACTCGAAGGGGACTGAAGCTTTCTTT
CASSYSKGTEAFF
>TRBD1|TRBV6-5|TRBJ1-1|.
TGTGCCAGCAGTAGGACAGGGGTGGGTCACACTGAAGCTTTCTTT
CASSRTGVGHTEAFF
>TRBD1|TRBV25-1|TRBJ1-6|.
TGTGCCAGCAGTGGGGGACAGCCTTCGGGTTCACCCCTCCACTTT
CASSGGQPSGSPLHF
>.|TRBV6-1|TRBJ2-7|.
TGTGCCAGCGCTCCTCAGGGTGTAAACGAGCAGTACTTC
CASAPQGVNEQYF
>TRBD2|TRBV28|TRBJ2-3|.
TGTGCCAGCAGGGCAATACGGGGACTAGCGGGGATCACAGATACGCAGTATTTT
CASRAIRGLAGITDTQYF
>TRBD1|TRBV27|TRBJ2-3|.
TGTGCCAGCAGTTTAGGGAAACAGGGGTTGTACCTAACAGATACGCAGTATTTT
CASSLGKQGLYLTDTQYF
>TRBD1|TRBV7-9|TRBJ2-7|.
TGTGCCAGCAGCTTTTCAGGACAGGGGTTATACGAGCAGTACTTC
CASSFSGQGLYEQYF
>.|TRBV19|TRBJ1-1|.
TGTGCCAGTAGCCTTGGGAGGGGGACTGAAGCTTTCTTT
CASSLGRGTEAFF
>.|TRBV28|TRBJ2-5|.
TGTGCCAGCGGTAGCGGAGTCCAAGAGACCCAGTACTTC
CASGSGVQETQYF
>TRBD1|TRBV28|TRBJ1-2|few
TGTGCCAGCAGTTCGGGACAGGCCTATGGCTACACCTTC
CASSSGQAYGYTF
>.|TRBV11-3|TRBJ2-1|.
TGTGCCAGCAGCTTAGAAGGAGGGTTGGGAGAGCAGTTCTTC
CASSLEGGLGEQFF
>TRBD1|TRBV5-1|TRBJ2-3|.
TGCGCCAGCAGCTTACCACAGGGGGCAGATACGCAGTATTTT
CASSLPQGADTQYF
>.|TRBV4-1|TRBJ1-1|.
TGCGCCAGCAGCCCAGGACAGCGGAACACTGAAGCTTTCTTT
CASSPGQRNTEAFF
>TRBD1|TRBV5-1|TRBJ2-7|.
TGCGCCAGCAGCCCGGACAGGGGGCTGAACGAGCAGTACTTC
CASSPDRGLNEQYF
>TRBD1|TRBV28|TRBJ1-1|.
TGTGCCAGCAGTTCGGGACAGGGGGGGAACACTGAAGCTTTCTTT
CASSSGQGGNTEAFF
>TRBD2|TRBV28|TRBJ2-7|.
TGTGCCAGCAGGGGGGGACTAGCGGGAGGGCGGGCCGAGCAGTACTTC
CASRGGLAGGRAEQYF
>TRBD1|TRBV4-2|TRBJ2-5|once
TGTGCCAGCAGCCAAGTCCCGGGACAGGGGGATCCAACCCAGTACTTC
CASSQVPGQGDPTQYF
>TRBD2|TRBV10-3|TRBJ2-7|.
TGTGCCGCCGGGGAGACTAGCGGAGTTTACGAGCAGTACTTC
CAAGETSGVYEQYF
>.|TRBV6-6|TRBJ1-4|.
TGTGCCGTTAAGAGGAGCACTAATGAAAAACTGTTTTTT
CAVKRSTNEKLFF
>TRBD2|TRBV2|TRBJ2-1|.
TGTGCCAGCATGGTTCAGGCGGGAGGGCCCAGTGAGCAGTTCTTC
CASMVQAGGPSEQFF
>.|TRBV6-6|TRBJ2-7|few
TGTGCCAGCAGTTCAATTCCCTATGGTGAGCAGTACTTC
CASSSIPYGEQYF
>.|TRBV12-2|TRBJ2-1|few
TGTGCAAGTCGCCCATTGACTCGACAGGGGGTAGGGAATGAGCAGTTCTTC
CASRPLTRQGVGNEQFF
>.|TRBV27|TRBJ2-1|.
TGTGCCAGCAGTGCCCCACAGGGTCCTCCCTACAATGAGCAGTTCTTC
CASSAPQGPPYNEQFF
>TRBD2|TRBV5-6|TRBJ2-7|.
TGTGCCAGCAGCTCAGGGACTAGCGGGCTCTCCTACGAGCAGTACTTC
CASSSGTSGLSYEQYF
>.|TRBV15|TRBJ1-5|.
TGTGCCACCAGCAGATTCCAGACAGTTAGCAATCAGCCCCAGCATTTT
CATSRFQTVSNQPQHF
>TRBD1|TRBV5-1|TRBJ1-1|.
TGCGCCAGCAGCGGAGAGGGACAGGGGGCTGAAGCTTTCTTT
CASSGEGQGAEAFF
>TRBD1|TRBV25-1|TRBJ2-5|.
TGTGCCAGCAGTCACCCCGGGACAGGGGAAGAGACCCAGTACTTC
CASSHPGTGEETQYF
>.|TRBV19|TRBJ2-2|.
TGTGCCAGTAGTATAGATAGCTCCCCCACCGGGGAGCTGTTTTTT
CASSIDSSPTGELFF
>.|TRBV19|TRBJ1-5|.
TGTGCCAGTAGTATTAACCAGGGGAACGGTCAGCCCCAGCATTTT
CASSINQGNGQPQHF
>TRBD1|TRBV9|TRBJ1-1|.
TGTGCCAGCAGCGTCACAGGGGACTACACTGAAGCTTTCTTT
CASSVTGDYTEAFF
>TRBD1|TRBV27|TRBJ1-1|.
TGTGCCAGCACGGCGGGGAAAAGACAGGGCTCTGAAGCTTTCTTT
CASTAGKRQGSEAFF
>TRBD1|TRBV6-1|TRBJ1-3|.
TGTGCCAGCAATCAGCCCCCGGGACAGACCCGGTTT
CASNQPPGQTRF
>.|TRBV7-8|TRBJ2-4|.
TGTGCCAGCAGTCGAGGAGGGGCCAAAAACATTCAGTACTTC
CASSRGGAKNIQYF
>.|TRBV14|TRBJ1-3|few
TGTGCCAGCAGCCAAGGGTCCTACTCTGGAAACACCATATATTTT
CASSQGSYSGNTIYF
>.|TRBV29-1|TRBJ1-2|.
TGCAGCGTCGGACAGAACCTCTATGGCTACACCTTC
CSVGQNLYGYTF
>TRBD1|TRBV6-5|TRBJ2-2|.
TGTGCCAGCAGTCAGACAGGGGGCGCGACCGGGGAGCTGTTTTTT
CASSQTGGATGELFF
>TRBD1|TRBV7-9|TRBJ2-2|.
TGTGCCAGCAGCCACAGGGGGCAAGGCGGGGAGCTGTTTTTT
CASSHRGQGGELFF
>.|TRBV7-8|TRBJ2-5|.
TGTGCCAGCAGTTCCGGGTACAAAGAGACCCAGTACTTC
CASSSGYKETQYF
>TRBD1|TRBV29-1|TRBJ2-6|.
TGCAGCGCCCGATCGGGACAGGACACAACTGGGGCCAACGTCCTGACTTTC
CSARSGQDTTGANVLTF
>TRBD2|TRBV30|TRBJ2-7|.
TGTGCCTGGAGTGCAGCGACAGGTACTGTAACTAGCGGGAGGTACGAGCAGTACTTC
CAWSAATGTVTSGRYEQYF
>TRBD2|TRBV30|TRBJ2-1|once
TGTGCCTGGAGCGCCGTGGCGGGAGTGAATGAGCAGTTCTTC
CAWSAVAGVNEQFF
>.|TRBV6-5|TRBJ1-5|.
TGTGCCAGCAGTGAGGAAACTATGTCGCCCCAGCATTTT
CASSEETMSPQHF
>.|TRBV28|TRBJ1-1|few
TGTGCCAGCAGTTCACCCCCCGGGCGGGGCACTGAAGCTTTCTTT
CASSSPPGRGTEAFF
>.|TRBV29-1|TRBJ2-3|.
TGCAGCGTTGAAGATGCCAGGGGCCCAGATACGCAGTATTTT
CSVEDARGPDTQYF
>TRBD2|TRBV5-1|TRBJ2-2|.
TGCGCCAGCAGCGCGCGACTAGCGGGAGACACCGGGGAGCTGTTTTTT
CASSARLAGDTGELFF
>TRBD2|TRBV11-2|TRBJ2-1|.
TGTGCCAGCAGCCTAGTCGCGGCGGGAGGTTACAATGAGCAGTTCTTC
CASSLVAAGGYNEQFF
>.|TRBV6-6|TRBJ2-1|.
TGTGCCAGCAGTTCGACACTAGTAAGGGATGAGCAGTTCTTC
CASSSTLVRDEQFF
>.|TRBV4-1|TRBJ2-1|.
TGCGCCAGCAGCCAAGAGTCCTTGACTAGTTCCCCCTACAATGAGCAGTTCTTC
CASSQESLTSSPYNEQFF
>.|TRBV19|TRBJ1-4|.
TGTGCCAGTAGCCACAGATCAACTAATGAAAAACTGTTTTTT
CASSHRSTNEKLFF
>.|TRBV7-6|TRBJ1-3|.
TGTGCCAGCAGCCACGGCGACCCCCGGGTCCCTGGAAACACCATATATTTT
CASSHGDPRVPGNTIYF
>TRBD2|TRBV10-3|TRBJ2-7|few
TGTGCCATCAACCCAGACAGCGGGGAACACGACGAGCAGTACTTC
CAINPDSGEHDEQYF
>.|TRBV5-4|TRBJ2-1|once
TGTGCCAGCAGCAATCAGGGTTCCTACAATGAGCAGTTCTTC
CASSNQGSYNEQFF
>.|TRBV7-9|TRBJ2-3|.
TGTGCCAGCAGGGAGGGTAGCACAGATACGCAGTATTTT
CASREGSTDTQYF
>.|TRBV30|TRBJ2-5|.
TGTGCCTGGAGTCGTCTAGGGAGGATTGAGACCCAGTACTTC
CAWSRLGRIETQYF
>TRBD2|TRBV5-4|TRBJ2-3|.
TGTGCCAGCAGCTTTTCGGGAGGGGCGGCAGATACGCAGTATTTT
CASSFSGGAADTQYF